This T cell receptor (beta chain) was sequenced during a study of Graves' ophthalmopathy and Graves' hyperthyroidism. The V and J ends lost 5 bases and 1 base respectively, with 11 bases between them. Germline CDR1 reads SEHNR; CDR2 reads FQNEAQ (reference sequence). This CDR3 has 14 amino acids. Points from the study as a whole: Ophthalmopathy progression predictions by the model showed nearly 75% specificity and about 71% sensitivity. Blood samples also showed most expanded thyroid clonotypes exceeding 0.001 frequency.

Amplification of TCR beta CDR3 regions used RNA transcripts. HTBI-primed RT-PCR formed the first round, and a multiplex PCR formed the second. TCRdb re-called the multiplex PCR reads with MiXCR, one entry per CDR3 protein. This table holds roughly 500,000 distinct CDR3 sequences, roughly an eighth found once. This clonotype was detected many times. Its antigen is not known. The V gene is TRBV7-9, the J gene TRBJ1-1; D unclear. The sample comprised blood. This TCR was sampled from a woman under 40 with Graves' ophthalmopathy. This CDR3 is CASSRQSPNTEAFF. CDR3 in DNA: TGTGCCAGCAGCCGACAAAGTCCGAACACTGAAGCTTTCTTT.